The 8 T cell receptor beta chains listed next were all sequenced from one sample in a study of T cells after yellow fever vaccination. TCRdb processed the 5' RACE reads anew with MiXCR; each CDR3 protein has one entry. The sample gives about 170,000 distinct CDR3 sequences, 11% of which show up once; about 40% is in the top ten. The source material was CD8+ T cells sorted from PBMCs, sampled 15 days after the yellow fever booster vaccination. Every receptor here comes from a man aged 18 to 30 who received the YFV17D yellow fever vaccine.

V gene TRBV4-1 combines with J gene TRBJ1-5, with D maybe TRBD1 (5 bases). Per the germline V gene, CDR1 is MGHRA and CDR2 is YSYEKL. V was clipped by 0 bases and J by 0 bases, with 9 bases between them. This CDR3 spans 16 amino acids. This chain's CDR3 is CASSQDSGDSNQPQHF. CDR3 coding DNA: TGCGCCAGCAGCCAAGATTCGGGGGATAGCAATCAGCCCCAGCATTTT.

The CDR3 reads CASRSQGTDTQYF. The CDR3 nucleotides read TGTGCCAGCAGGTCACAGGGCACAGATACGCAGTATTTT. This chain uses TRBV7-2 with TRBJ2-3; a possible D gene is TRBD1 (5 bases). Germline CDR1 reads SGHTA; CDR2 reads FQGNSA. The V end was cut by 6 bases, the J end by 1 base, with 8 bases between. The CDR3 spans 13 residues. Full variable domain (rest looked up from reference TRBV7-2 and TRBJ2-3): GAGVSQSPSNKVTEKGKDVELRCDPISGHTALYWYRQSLGQGLEFLIYFQGNSAPDKSGLPSDRFSAERTGGSVSTLTIQRTQQEDSAVYLCASRSQGTDTQYFGPGTRLTVL.

The CDR3 nucleotides read TGCGCCAGCAGCTTGTACGAGGCCAAAGCCTACGAGCAGTACTTC. Translated: CASSLYEAKAYEQYF. The chain couples TRBV5-1 to TRBJ2-7; D uncertain. V gave up 1 base and J gave up 2 bases, with 13 bases separating them. Germline V lookup: CDR1 SGHRS, CDR2 YFSETQ. The length of the CDR3 is 15 residues.

The genes are TRBV4-1 and TRBJ2-5; tentatively, D is TRBD1 (5 bases). CDR3 length: 15 residues. From germline, CDR1 is MGHRA and CDR2 YSYEKL. Trimming took off 0 bases at V and 4 bases at J, with 12 bases between the two ends. Here the CDR3 reads CASSQDAPGSETQYF. In nucleotides, the CDR3 is TGCGCCAGCAGCCAAGATGCCCCAGGGTCAGAGACCCAGTACTTC.

This clonotype was counted a few times. The chain joins TRBV9 to TRBJ2-3; D is unresolved. Germline loops: CDR1 SGDLS, CDR2 YYNGEE. The CDR3 extends over 13 amino acids. The V end lost 4 bases, the J end lost 4 bases, and 10 bases lay between the germline ends. The CDR3 DNA reads TGTGCCAGCAGCCCCAATTTCCCAGATACGCAGTATTTT. It specifies CASSPNFPDTQYF.

This chain joins TRBV7-7 and TRBJ2-2; 9 bases agree with TRBD1. Trimming took 4 bases from V and 4 from J; bases not matched to a gene: 4. CDR3 length: 15 amino acids. Germline CDR1 reads SSHAT; CDR2 reads FNYEAQ (reference sequence). CDR3 bases: TGTGCCAGCAGCTACGGGACAGGGAGCACCGGGGAGCTGTTTTTT. Amino acid sequence: CASSYGTGSTGELFF.

This clonotype turned up a few times. The chain joins TRBV7-2 to TRBJ1-2, with D tentatively TRBD1 (6 bases). The CDR3 is made up of 17 amino acids. Trimming removed 2 bases at V and 2 bases at J, with 18 bases between. Germline CDR1 and CDR2: SGHTA and FQGNSA. DNA for the CDR3: TGTGCCAGCAGCTTATGGACAGTCTCCAAAACAAACTATGGCTACACCTTC. This gives the protein CASSLWTVSKTNYGYTF.

This clonotype was seen a handful of times. V is TRBV12-3 or TRBV12-4 and J is TRBJ2-5; D uncertain. V was shortened by 8 bases and J by 5 bases, with 15 bases between the two germline ends. The CDR3 runs to 13 residues. The CDR3 sequence is CASLDGAKETQYF. As DNA, the CDR3 is TGTGCCAGCTTGGACGGCGCCAAGGAGACCCAGTACTTC.